This record looks at one T cell receptor beta chain sequence and its context. Antigen specificity is unknown. This sample was taken from a study of PD-1 blockade in classical Hodgkin lymphoma. Study-level findings and limits: Complete responders showed a baseline diversity that resembled the diversity of newly diagnosed patients. Repertoire difference causes, possibly disease activity or prior therapy, remain undefined. Patients starting nivolumab less than 1 year after ASCT had lower diversity and were excluded from later analyses.

The time point is: cycle 4 day 1 (C4D1), after five to seven weeks of nivolumab. Following autologous stem cell transplantation, relapse occurred in every patient, and exposure to brentuximab vedotin varied. The authors purified CD4+ T cells from thawed PBMCs by magnetic negative selection. Measured with immunoSEQ multiplex PCR; TCRdb has only the in-frame clones, and not every one. The sample records roughly 32,000 clones, approximately 90% being singletons. Germline CDR1 and CDR2: MDHEN and SYDVKM. The CDR3 length is 13 residues. Trimming shortened V by 6 bases and J by 12 bases, and 15 bases separated the two germline ends.

The J gene is TRBJ2-6, the V gene TRBV28; TRBD1 or TRBD2 may be the D gene (5 bases each). The TCR comes from a human donor with classical Hodgkin lymphoma. The starting material was CD4+ T cells from blood, obtained before the fourth cycle of nivolumab. CDR3 sequence (DNA): TGTGCCAGCAGCTGGGACCCGTTGGTCGTCCTGACTTTC. This translates into CASSWDPLVVLTF.